This T cell receptor beta chain was obtained from a study of metastatic and nonmetastatic thyroid tumors. Study background: Thyroid patients, malignant and benign, had repertoires compared across blood and tumor or nodule tissue.

This clone showed up many times. TCRdb reassembled clones from the PCR reads with MiXCR. The table includes approximately 28,000 clones, about 15% detected once. None of the patients had undergone any treatment ahead of thyroid surgery. After removal of 7 bases from V and 4 bases from J, the junction contained 6 bases not matched to a gene. Germline-derived CDR1 and CDR2 are SEHNR and FQNEAQ (reference sequence). This CDR3 region has 14 residues. The TCR was taken from a male donor with papillary thyroid cancer or a benign thyroid nodule (not recorded which). Some clones in this sample may be carry-over from other donors' samples. The sample consisted of blood. V and J are TRBV7-9 and TRBJ2-1, with 8 bases that match TRBD2. The chain's CDR3 is CASIGGLVYNEQFF. The CDR3 nucleotides are TGTGCCAGCATTGGGGGACTAGTGTACAATGAGCAGTTCTTC. The full variable domain, with the rest looked up from reference TRBV7-9 and TRBJ2-1, is DTGVSQNPRHKITKRGQNVTFRCDPISEHNRLYWYRQTLGQGPEFLTYFQNEAQLEKSRLLSDRFSAERPKGSFSTLEIQRTEQGDSAMYLCASIGGLVYNEQFFGPGTRLTVL.